The subject of this entry is one T cell receptor beta chain. Its target is not known. All of the donors were Caucasians in good health. TCRdb re-called the 5' RACE reads through MiXCR, storing one row per CDR3 protein. This sample carries around 960,000 distinct CDR3 sequences, about 12% of them seen once, and the ten largest clones take 1.5% to 2%. CDR3 length: 17 residues. CDR1 and CDR2 (germline): LGHNA, YNFKEQ. Trimming shortened V by 4 bases and J by 10 bases, and 26 bases separated the two germline ends. This specimen comes from a study of identical twins. Whole-study results and caveats: For zero-insertion analyses, partial confounding could come from invariant MAIT and iNKT cells. While abundant cord blood beta clonotypes carried fewer insertions, memory repertoires showed no such pattern. Donors were not followed over many years; analysis was cross-sectional.

The same data also went into a second study, on yellow fever vaccine responses in identical twins.

The chain combines TRBV4-2 with TRBJ2-1; D is undetermined. Sequencing was performed on PBMCs. This receptor was obtained from a woman aged 18-29 years in good health. CDR3 DNA: TGTGCCAGCAGCCCCTACTCCCGCTTGGGCTTACAATCGGAGCAGTTCTTC. It encodes CASSPYSRLGLQSEQFF.